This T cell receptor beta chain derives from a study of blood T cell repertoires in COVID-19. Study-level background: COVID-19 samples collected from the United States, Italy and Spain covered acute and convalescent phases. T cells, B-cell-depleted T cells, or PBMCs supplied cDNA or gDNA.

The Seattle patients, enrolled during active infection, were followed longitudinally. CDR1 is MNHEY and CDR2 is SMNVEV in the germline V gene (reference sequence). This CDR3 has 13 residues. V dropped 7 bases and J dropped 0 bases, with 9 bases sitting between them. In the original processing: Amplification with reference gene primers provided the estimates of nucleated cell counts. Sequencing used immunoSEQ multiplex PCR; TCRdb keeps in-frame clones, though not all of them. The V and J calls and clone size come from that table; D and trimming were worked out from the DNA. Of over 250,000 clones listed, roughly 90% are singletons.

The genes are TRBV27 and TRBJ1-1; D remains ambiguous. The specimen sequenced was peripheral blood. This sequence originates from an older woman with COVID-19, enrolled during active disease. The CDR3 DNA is TGTGCCAGCATGGCGGGGTTGAACACTGAAGCTTTCTTT. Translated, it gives CASMAGLNTEAFF.